This TCR beta chain was observed in a study of T cell responses to AZD1222 COVID-19 vaccine (dated by TCRdb to the early 2020s). A note on the overall study: A total of more than 230 trial participants underwent TCR sequencing, of whom some 210 received two doses of AZD1222 and some 25 received two doses of the MenACWY control vaccine. Trial participants were enrolled by age into subgroups of 18-55, 56-69 and 70-plus years, and 148, 28 and 57 TCR-sequenced participants, respectively, were included in these subgroups. Broader findings and caveats from the paper: No day 14 peak-response samples were available, so repertoires were characterized only after the peak T cell response. In the small 56-69-year group, the increase in depth fell short of significance, most likely because of low power. Nearly half of unique spike-specific TCRs reportedly recognized epitopes outside regions mutated in the B.1.351 and B.1.1.7 variants. Participants were mostly white British and included more females than males, and it was suggested by the authors that clonal diversity may have been underestimated. CD4 TCRs associated with the vaccine covered the entire spike protein, and the dominant responses were in regions 160-218 and 743-854. Conclusions about previously exposed vaccinees were limited because only six or seven AZD1222 recipients were SARS-CoV-2 seropositive at baseline. After two AZD1222 doses, spike-specific TCR breadth and depth were significantly higher than at day 0 and than in MenACWY recipients.

A note on this clone: No cognate antigen has been identified for it. No base quality values were provided; no much bigger clone lies one nucleotide off.

The CDR3 regions of human TCRbeta chains were analyzed by immunosequencing. The original pipeline was this. TCRs in the repertoires were matched against a reference library of SARS-CoV-2-specific TCRs that had been generated with the MIRA antigen-specificity platform. Breadth was defined as the fraction of unique TCRs that were SARS-CoV-2-associated. Depth was defined as the fraction of total T cells that were SARS-CoV-2-associated. Using the MIRA data, every spike-specific TCR was mapped to the spike region that the TCR reacted to and assigned to either a CD4 or a CD8 class. Log10-transformed breadth and depth values were compared by one-way ANOVA with Sidak's multiple comparisons tests. Drawn from immuneACCESS, this table holds only the in-frame rearrangements with V and J called that TCRdb kept. Clones are partly lost; checked studies trace under half to an unresolved V gene and leave the rest unexplained. V, J and clone size are those of that table, while D and trimming were read from the DNA. A total of about 110,000 clones appear in this sample, about 90% of them only once. The ten largest clones add up to roughly 8.9% of the sample.

The germline V gene supplies CDR1 LGHNT and CDR2 FRNRAP. V is shortened by 0 bases, J by 0 bases, and the region joining them spans 12 bases. Taken from cysteine to phenylalanine, the CDR3 has 17 residues. Of the read, only the CDR3 DNA is kept; its 51 bases are in frame from base 1. What this sample's time point label stands for: about 28 days (+/-7) after the second vaccine dose. AZD1222 recipients with second doses at about 4 weeks or about 12 weeks were pooled, because spike-specific TCR depth and breadth did not differ between schedules. Vaccinee samples were obtained from the UK trials COV001 and COV002, which included a single-blind randomized controlled phase 2/3 trial of AZD1222 (ChAdOx1 nCoV-19) in healthy adults. For TCRbeta chain sequencing, PBMC samples were collected from trial participants at day 0 and at day 28 after the second dose.

The sample consisted of peripheral blood, taken 28 days after the second AZD1222 dose. The chain links TRBV12-5 with TRBJ2-1, and perhaps TRBD2 as D gene, on 6 matching bases. This receptor was identified in an adult who received the AZD1222 COVID-19 vaccine. CDR3 reads: CASGLVYRGNSYNEQFF. The DNA is as follows: TGTGCTAGTGGTTTGGTATACCGGGGGAACTCCTACAATGAGCAGTTCTTC. Reference TRBV12-5 and TRBJ2-1 proteins supply the regions before and after the CDR3; the full variable domain is: DARVTQTPRHKVTEMGQEVTMRCQPILGHNTVFWYRQTMMQGLELLAYFRNRAPLDDSGMPKDRFSAEMPDATLATLKIQPSEPRDSAVYFCASGLVYRGNSYNEQFFGPGTRLTVL.